The rows below give T cell receptor beta chains drawn from one sample of a study of OX40 agonist ivuxolimab in advanced cancers. Measured with immunoSEQ multiplex PCR; TCRdb has only the in-frame clones, and not every one. The table lists approximately 79,000 clones, about 88% of them singletons, with about 0.89% in the top ten. Sequenced material: CD4+ or CD8+ T cells sorted from blood, taken in a trial of the OX40 agonist ivuxolimab. All receptors come from an adult with an advanced solid tumor such as melanoma, head and neck, liver or kidney cancer. Each CDR3 is given with its conserved first and last residue. Each record gives: V gene, clone size, D gene, J gene, CDR3 DNA, CDR3 protein. A D gene is named only where the DNA matches it firmly. Expanded clones get a size class; other rows say once, few or many, or leave the size out.

V: TRBV6-5; size: .; D: .; J: TRBJ1-2; DNA: TGTGCCAGCAGGGCGGCCTATGGCTACACCTTC; CDR3: CASRAAYGYTF
V: TRBV2; size: .; D: TRBD2; J: TRBJ2-5; DNA: TGTGCCAGCATAGCGGGAGTCGCGGGGGGCCTAAGAGAGACCCAGTACTTC; CDR3: CASIAGVAGGLRETQYF
V: TRBV7-9; size: .; D: TRBD2; J: TRBJ2-1; DNA: TGTGCCAGCGCACTAGCGGGAGGTAACTATGAGCAGTTCTTC; CDR3: CASALAGGNYEQFF
V: TRBV15; size: .; D: .; J: TRBJ1-1; DNA: TGTGCCACCAGCAGCGGACGGCTGAACACTGAAGCTTTCTTT; CDR3: CATSSGRLNTEAFF
V: TRBV10-1; size: .; D: TRBD1; J: TRBJ2-7; DNA: TGCGCCAGCCGCGGACAGGGGACCTACGAGCAGTACTTC; CDR3: CASRGQGTYEQYF
V: TRBV6-5; size: .; D: TRBD1; J: TRBJ2-7; DNA: TGTGCCAGCAGCCTTTGGACAGGGGGCAACGAGCAGTACTTC; CDR3: CASSLWTGGNEQYF
V: TRBV6-6; size: .; D: .; J: TRBJ1-4; DNA: TGTGCCAGCAGACCGTCGCTCGGACCCGCCGAAAAACTGTTTTTT; CDR3: CASRPSLGPAEKLFF
V: TRBV6-5; size: once; D: TRBD2; J: TRBJ2-2; DNA: TGTGCCAGCAGTTACTCTGGACTAGCGACGGCCGGGGAGCTGTTTTTT; CDR3: CASSYSGLATAGELFF
V: TRBV4-1; size: .; D: TRBD2; J: TRBJ2-7; DNA: TGCGCCAGCAGCCAACGGGGGGGCTACGAGCAGTACTTC; CDR3: CASSQRGGYEQYF
V: TRBV4-1; size: .; D: TRBD1; J: TRBJ1-5; DNA: TGCGCCAGCAGCCAGCCCCCCGGGACAGGTTTCAATCAGCCCCAGCATTTT; CDR3: CASSQPPGTGFNQPQHF
V: TRBV4-2; size: .; D: .; J: TRBJ1-6; DNA: TGTGCCAGCAGCCAAGAGGTCGGAGATTCACCCCTCCACTTT; CDR3: CASSQEVGDSPLHF
V: TRBV7-2; size: .; D: TRBD1; J: TRBJ1-1; DNA: TGTGCCAGCAGCTCCAGACAGGGGGCGAGGGACACTGAAGCTTTCTTT; CDR3: CASSSRQGARDTEAFF
V: TRBV19; size: .; D: .; J: TRBJ1-1; DNA: TGTGCCAGTAGTATAAAGGAGGGAACTGAAGCTTTCTTT; CDR3: CASSIKEGTEAFF
V: TRBV6-5; size: .; D: .; J: TRBJ2-3; DNA: TGTGCCAGCCGGGACTTTATGGCGACAGATACGCAGTATTTT; CDR3: CASRDFMATDTQYF
V: TRBV18; size: once; D: .; J: TRBJ2-2; DNA: TGTGCCAGCTCTACCGTTCTAGGAGCCCCACAAACCGGGGAGCTGTTTTTT; CDR3: CASSTVLGAPQTGELFF
V: TRBV5-4; size: .; D: TRBD1; J: TRBJ2-2; DNA: TGTGCCAGCAGCCTACAGGGGGCCCTGAACACCGGGGAGCTGTTTTTT; CDR3: CASSLQGALNTGELFF
V: TRBV6-6; size: .; D: .; J: TRBJ1-2; DNA: TGTGCCAGCAGTTCCTCCGATCGTCACTATGGCTACACCTTC; CDR3: CASSSSDRHYGYTF
V: TRBV5-6; size: .; D: .; J: TRBJ2-1; DNA: TGTGCCAGCCTCGTTACAGGCTTGAGGGATGAGCAGTTCTTC; CDR3: CASLVTGLRDEQFF
V: TRBV6-1; size: once; D: .; J: TRBJ2-7; DNA: TGTGCCAGCACCGGCAGGCCCTCCTACGAGCAGTACTTC; CDR3: CASTGRPSYEQYF
V: TRBV20-1; size: .; D: .; J: TRBJ2-7; DNA: TGCAGTGCTAAGACAGATTACGAGCAGTACTTC; CDR3: CSAKTDYEQYF
V: TRBV5-6; size: .; D: .; J: TRBJ1-4; DNA: TGTGCCAGCAGCTTGAGATCTTGGGGGGGTAATGAAAAACTGTTTTTT; CDR3: CASSLRSWGGNEKLFF
V: TRBV7-9; size: .; D: TRBD2; J: TRBJ2-7; DNA: TGTGCCAGCACCGCTACTAGCGGGGCCTCCTACGAGCAGTACTTC; CDR3: CASTATSGASYEQYF
V: TRBV6-5; size: once; D: .; J: TRBJ1-3; DNA: TGTGCCAGCATTCGTGGGACCCCTGGAAACACCATATATTTT; CDR3: CASIRGTPGNTIYF
V: TRBV9; size: .; D: TRBD1; J: TRBJ1-6; DNA: TGTGCCAGCAGCGTAGCCGAGACAGGGGCCTATAATTCACCCCTCCACTTT; CDR3: CASSVAETGAYNSPLHF
V: TRBV5-8; size: .; D: .; J: TRBJ2-1; DNA: TGTGCCAGCAGCTTGGAGGACAGAAATGAGCAGTTCTTC; CDR3: CASSLEDRNEQFF
V: TRBV18; size: once; D: .; J: TRBJ2-7; DNA: TGTGCCAGCTCACCAAGGTCTGGGCAGCCCTACGAGCAGTACTTC; CDR3: CASSPRSGQPYEQYF
V: TRBV7-2; size: .; D: .; J: TRBJ1-1; DNA: TGTGCCAGCAGCTTATCCAGAAACACTGAAGCTTTCTTT; CDR3: CASSLSRNTEAFF
V: TRBV7-6; size: .; D: .; J: TRBJ2-7; DNA: TGTGCCAGCAGCTCGACTAAACGCTCCTACGAGCAGTACTTC; CDR3: CASSSTKRSYEQYF
V: TRBV7-2; size: .; D: TRBD2; J: TRBJ2-7; DNA: TGTGCCAGCAGCTCCCAAGCGGGACTAACCGAGCAGTACTTC; CDR3: CASSSQAGLTEQYF
V: TRBV7-2; size: .; D: .; J: TRBJ2-1; DNA: TGTGCCAGCAGCTTAGCGGGTATCCTCAATGAGCAGTTCTTC; CDR3: CASSLAGILNEQFF
V: TRBV11-1; size: .; D: .; J: TRBJ2-7; DNA: TGTGCCAGCAGCCCGACCGATAGCTCCTACGAGCAGTACTTC; CDR3: CASSPTDSSYEQYF
V: TRBV6-5; size: .; D: .; J: TRBJ1-1; DNA: TGTGCCAGCAGGAAACAGGGTGACAGCACTGAAGCTTTCTTT; CDR3: CASRKQGDSTEAFF
V: TRBV5-1; size: .; D: .; J: TRBJ1-1; DNA: TGCGCCAGCAGCCCGAGGGGGGTCACTGAAGCTTTCTTT; CDR3: CASSPRGVTEAFF
V: TRBV5-6; size: .; D: .; J: TRBJ1-2; DNA: TGTGCCAGCAGCTTGACAGAGTACTATGGCTACACCTTC; CDR3: CASSLTEYYGYTF
V: TRBV10-3; size: .; D: .; J: TRBJ1-2; DNA: TGTGCCATCAGTGCCGGAGGCTATGGCTACACCTTC; CDR3: CAISAGGYGYTF
V: TRBV4-1; size: .; D: TRBD1; J: TRBJ2-3; DNA: TGCGCCAGCAGCCAGGCAAGCCAGGGGGCAGTCTCAGATACGCAGTATTTT; CDR3: CASSQASQGAVSDTQYF
V: TRBV7-3; size: .; D: .; J: TRBJ1-1; DNA: TGTGCCAGCAGCCTGGACCCGTCGAGCACTGAAGCTTTCTTT; CDR3: CASSLDPSSTEAFF
V: TRBV4-2; size: .; D: TRBD2; J: TRBJ2-7; DNA: TGTGCCAGCAGCCAAGAGGTCAGACTAGCGGGAGGGTACGAGCAGTACTTC; CDR3: CASSQEVRLAGGYEQYF
V: TRBV5-1; size: .; D: TRBD2; J: TRBJ2-1; DNA: TGCGCCAGCAGCTTGGTGGGACTAGACTGGTATGAGCAGTTCTTC; CDR3: CASSLVGLDWYEQFF
V: TRBV10-3; size: few; D: .; J: TRBJ1-1; DNA: TGTGCCATCAGTGACGTGGGTACTGAAGCTTTCTTT; CDR3: CAISDVGTEAFF
V: TRBV10-3; size: few; D: .; J: TRBJ2-3; DNA: TGTGCCATCAGTGACGGGGCCCACACAGATACGCAGTATTTT; CDR3: CAISDGAHTDTQYF
V: TRBV10-3; size: .; D: TRBD2; J: TRBJ2-5; DNA: TGTGCCATCGAAACTAGCGGGGGGGCGATAGGGGTACAAGAGACCCAGTACTTC; CDR3: CAIETSGGAIGVQETQYF
V: TRBV19; size: .; D: TRBD1; J: TRBJ1-1; DNA: TGTGCCAGTAAGGACAGGGGGCGGATGAACACTGAAGCTTTCTTT; CDR3: CASKDRGRMNTEAFF
V: TRBV19; size: .; D: .; J: TRBJ1-1; DNA: TGTGCCAGTAGTATAGGCCGAAGGCGGGTGGGGAACACTGAAGCTTTCTTT; CDR3: CASSIGRRRVGNTEAFF
V: TRBV7-5; size: once; D: .; J: TRBJ1-6; DNA: TGTGCCAGCAGCTTAGCTAATTCACCCCTCCACTTT; CDR3: CASSLANSPLHF
V: TRBV6-1; size: .; D: .; J: TRBJ2-1; DNA: TGTGCCAGCACGAGGGACCGGGGGAACAATGAGCAGTTCTTC; CDR3: CASTRDRGNNEQFF
V: TRBV19; size: .; D: TRBD1; J: TRBJ1-1; DNA: TGTGCCAGTAGTATAACCCGGACAGGGAACACTGAAGCTTTCTTT; CDR3: CASSITRTGNTEAFF
V: TRBV5-6; size: few; D: TRBD1; J: TRBJ2-1; DNA: TGTGCCAGCAGCAGGACAGGGATAGGCAATGAGCAGTTCTTC; CDR3: CASSRTGIGNEQFF
V: TRBV19; size: .; D: .; J: TRBJ1-2; DNA: TGTGCCAGTAGTATCCCGGCAGGGCGGTATGGCTACACCTTC; CDR3: CASSIPAGRYGYTF
V: TRBV19; size: .; D: TRBD2; J: TRBJ2-2; DNA: TGTGCCAGTAGTTCGTCGCCGGGACTAATAGGGGAGCTGTTTTTT; CDR3: CASSSSPGLIGELFF
V: TRBV11-2; size: once; D: TRBD1; J: TRBJ1-5; DNA: TGTGCCAGCAGCACAGGGGGGAGTCAGCCCCAGCATTTT; CDR3: CASSTGGSQPQHF
V: TRBV30; size: .; D: .; J: TRBJ1-6; DNA: TGTGCCTGGAGTGTACAGTGGCAGGGAAATTCACCCCTCCACTTT; CDR3: CAWSVQWQGNSPLHF
V: TRBV11-2; size: .; D: .; J: TRBJ2-3; DNA: TGTGCCAGCAGCTTAGACCGGGACTTTCTTTACACAGATACGCAGTATTTT; CDR3: CASSLDRDFLYTDTQYF
V: TRBV5-1; size: .; D: TRBD1; J: TRBJ2-3; DNA: TGCGCCAGCAGCCTATGGGACAGGGCCACAGATACGCAGTATTTT; CDR3: CASSLWDRATDTQYF
V: TRBV29-1; size: few; D: TRBD1; J: TRBJ1-3; DNA: TGCAGCGTTATCGAAGGACAGGTCTCTGGAAACACCATATATTTT; CDR3: CSVIEGQVSGNTIYF
V: TRBV7-3; size: .; D: .; J: TRBJ2-5; DNA: TGTGCCAGCAGCTCACAGGGTTCGGTGCAGACCCAGTACTTC; CDR3: CASSSQGSVQTQYF
V: TRBV28; size: .; D: .; J: TRBJ2-7; DNA: TGTGCCAGCAGTTCCAATTCCTACGAGCAGTACTTC; CDR3: CASSSNSYEQYF
V: TRBV2; size: .; D: .; J: TRBJ1-3; DNA: TGCGCCAGCAAAGGCCAGGACGTAAACACCATATATTTT; CDR3: CASKGQDVNTIYF
V: TRBV9; size: .; D: .; J: TRBJ1-2; DNA: TGTGCCAGCAGCGGCGCCTGGGCCCTCAACTATGGCTACACCTTC; CDR3: CASSGAWALNYGYTF